Listed below are T cell receptor beta chains from one sample, sequenced in a study of regulatory T cells in long-lasting Graves disease. TCRdb used MiXCR to reprocess the multiplex PCR reads, holding one entry per CDR3 protein. Among about 460,000 distinct CDR3 sequences, 14% were seen once, and the ten largest hold more than 15%. These data were also reused for a study on T cells in Graves' hyperthyroidism and ophthalmopathy.

The starting material was peripheral blood mononuclear cells (PBMCs), obtained at new diagnosis, from a patient treated with antithyroid drugs. The receptors come from a woman aged 45-65 years with Graves disease. Each CDR3 is given with its conserved first and last residue. Each record gives: D gene, V gene, J gene, clone size, CDR3 DNA, CDR3 protein. A D gene is named only where the DNA matches it firmly. A clone size is listed for some rows: how often the clone was seen (once, few, many), or a class if it is expanded.

D gene: TRBD1; V gene: TRBV6-5; J gene: TRBJ1-5; clone size: many; CDR3 DNA: TGTGCCAGCAGTTACAGGGACAGGGGGCGCAATCAGCCCCAGCATTTT; CDR3 protein: CASSYRDRGRNQPQHF
D gene: TRBD1; V gene: TRBV28; J gene: TRBJ1-3; clone size: many; CDR3 DNA: TGTGCCAGCAGTTCACAGGGGTTACACGGAAACACCATATATTTT; CDR3 protein: CASSSQGLHGNTIYF
D gene: TRBD1; V gene: TRBV5-1; J gene: TRBJ1-1; clone size: many; CDR3 DNA: TGCGCCAGCAGCGACCAGGGGGCCCGGGGCACTGAAGCTTTCTTT; CDR3 protein: CASSDQGARGTEAFF
D gene: TRBD2; V gene: TRBV28; J gene: TRBJ2-5; clone size: many; CDR3 DNA: TGTGCCAGCAGCCGCCAAGCGGGAGGGCAAGAGACCCAGTACTTC; CDR3 protein: CASSRQAGGQETQYF
D gene: -; V gene: TRBV18; J gene: TRBJ1-3; clone size: few; CDR3 DNA: TGTGCCAGCTCACCACGGGTAGCTGGAAACACCATATATTTT; CDR3 protein: CASSPRVAGNTIYF
D gene: TRBD1; V gene: TRBV27; J gene: TRBJ2-2; clone size: -; CDR3 DNA: TGTGCCAGCAGTTTATGGGGCCAGGGGGCGAACACCGGGGAGCTGTTTTTT; CDR3 protein: CASSLWGQGANTGELFF
D gene: -; V gene: TRBV11-2; J gene: TRBJ2-3; clone size: many; CDR3 DNA: TGTGCCAGCAGCCCCTCGGGGACACCGCAGTATTTT; CDR3 protein: CASSPSGTPQYF
D gene: TRBD1; V gene: TRBV24-1; J gene: TRBJ2-7; clone size: -; CDR3 DNA: TGTGCCACCAGTGTGGGACAGAGCTACGAGCAGTACTTC; CDR3 protein: CATSVGQSYEQYF
D gene: TRBD2; V gene: TRBV18; J gene: TRBJ2-1; clone size: many; CDR3 DNA: TGTGCCAGCTCACCGGGGGCTAGCGGGACGTACAATGAGCAGTTCTTC; CDR3 protein: CASSPGASGTYNEQFF
D gene: -; V gene: TRBV5-1; J gene: TRBJ1-1; clone size: many; CDR3 DNA: TGCGCCAGCAGGCAGGAAAACACTGAAGCTTTCTTT; CDR3 protein: CASRQENTEAFF
D gene: -; V gene: TRBV7-9; J gene: TRBJ2-1; clone size: many; CDR3 DNA: TGTGCCAGCAGCCCCTCTGGTTGGGGCAGCGATGAGCAGTTCTTC; CDR3 protein: CASSPSGWGSDEQFF
D gene: -; V gene: TRBV7-6; J gene: TRBJ2-5; clone size: few; CDR3 DNA: TGTGCCAGCAGCCTACCCATGACGGGGGACCAAGAGACCCAGTACTTC; CDR3 protein: CASSLPMTGDQETQYF
D gene: -; V gene: TRBV14; J gene: TRBJ1-4; clone size: few; CDR3 DNA: TGTGCCAGCAGCCAAGGGACTGCCTTTAATGAAAAACTGTTTTTT; CDR3 protein: CASSQGTAFNEKLFF
D gene: TRBD2; V gene: TRBV29-1; J gene: TRBJ2-3; clone size: -; CDR3 DNA: TGCAGCGTAGTTCTAGCGGGAGACACAGATACGCAGTATTTT; CDR3 protein: CSVVLAGDTDTQYF
D gene: -; V gene: TRBV7-8; J gene: TRBJ2-5; clone size: many; CDR3 DNA: TGTGCCAGCAGCTTAGACAGGTTGCAGACCCAGTACTTC; CDR3 protein: CASSLDRLQTQYF
D gene: -; V gene: TRBV5-1; J gene: TRBJ2-5; clone size: many; CDR3 DNA: TGCGCCAGCAGCCAACCACCCTCCCAAGAGACCCAGTACTTC; CDR3 protein: CASSQPPSQETQYF
D gene: TRBD2; V gene: TRBV28; J gene: TRBJ2-7; clone size: many; CDR3 DNA: TGTGCCAGCAGTTTCCCCCCGCTAGCGGGGAGAACCTACGAGCAGTACTTC; CDR3 protein: CASSFPPLAGRTYEQYF
D gene: -; V gene: TRBV2; J gene: TRBJ2-2; clone size: many; CDR3 DNA: TGTGCCAGCATCTTTTCGGGAGTTGGCACCGGGGAGCTGTTTTTT; CDR3 protein: CASIFSGVGTGELFF
D gene: -; V gene: TRBV18; J gene: TRBJ2-1; clone size: many; CDR3 DNA: TGTGCCAGCTCACCCCCAACTACATACAATGAGCAGTTCTTC; CDR3 protein: CASSPPTTYNEQFF
D gene: -; V gene: TRBV5-1; J gene: TRBJ2-7; clone size: -; CDR3 DNA: TGCGCCAGCAGATTCACAGCCACCACCTACGAGCAGTACTTC; CDR3 protein: CASRFTATTYEQYF